This TCR beta chain appears in the sequencing data of a study of cytomegalovirus exposure and HLA in healthy donors. On the study more broadly: The Caucasian-associated ancestry cluster held over 65% of 300 to 500 genotyped donors.

There are 18 residues in the CDR3. V gave up 1 base and J gave up 5 bases; unmatched junction bases: 14. CDR1 and CDR2 (germline): SGHAT, FQNNGV. 13 Jbeta primers and 60 Vbeta primers were used for the PCR. The protocol was immunoSEQ multiplex PCR, while the TCRdb copy is restricted to in-frame clones and leaves out a portion. The table includes some 130,000 clones, more than 70% detected once. This sequence joins TRBV11-2 and TRBJ1-5, with 7 bases matching TRBD1. Sequenced: PBMCs. The sequence came from a woman aged 25 to 39 in good health and CMV-seropositive. DNA for the CDR3: TGTGCCAGCAGCTTAGCCCATTTGACAGGGCTGGGATATCAGCCCCAGCATTTT. As protein: CASSLAHLTGLGYQPQHF.